This section outlines one T cell receptor beta chain sequence together with its context. Sequencing used immunoSEQ multiplex PCR; TCRdb keeps in-frame clones, though not all of them. The repertoire holds roughly 380,000 clones, with roughly 91% as singletons. This sample was taken from a study of Ad26.COV2.S vaccination and SARS-CoV-2 variants. V lost 4 bases, J lost 6 bases, and 18 bases lay in between. Germline V gene data show CDR1 as MNHEY and CDR2 as SMNVEV (reference sequence). This CDR3 contains 15 residues. Documented treatment: roughly 18 received Ad26.COV2.S at low or high dose, single or two shots; about 5 received placebo; per-sample allocation not given. Sampling occurred on day 63 after the first vaccine or placebo injection.

The sequences come from peripheral blood, collected in a trial of Ad26.COV2.S vaccine versus placebo. The V call is TRBV27, the J call TRBJ1-2; D is unresolved. The receptor comes from a person aged 18-60 years who received the Ad26.COV2.S COVID-19 vaccine or a placebo. The CDR3 reads CASSSIYSLSHGYTF. In DNA, the CDR3 is TGTGCCAGCAGTTCGATCTACAGTTTAAGTCATGGCTACACCTTC.